The clone carrying this T cell receptor beta chain occurred a few times. The target antigen is unknown. Germline assignment: CDR1 ENHRY and CDR2 SYGVKD. V was pared by 4 bases and J by 3 bases, with 9 bases of the junction left unmatched. The CDR3 covers 18 residues. A second PCR, run for roughly 7 to 12 cycles, used a sample-barcoded 5' primer plus a J-beta primer mix. Each CDR3 protein gets one entry after TCRdb re-called the 5' RACE reads with MiXCR. The repertoire consists of around 1,500,000 distinct CDR3 sequences, with around 39% occurring once and the leading ten covering 6.5% to 10%. This sample is drawn from a study of blood T cells in healthy people across ages. Whole-study results and caveats: PBMCs went unsorted, and a conclusive naive versus antigen-experienced comparison was therefore prevented. Strong correlation linked observed beta diversity and percent naive T cells.

The receptor comes from a young woman in good health. The sample taken for sequencing was blood. The chain carries TRBV10-3 and TRBJ2-7; TRBD2 matches at 16 bases. DNA for the CDR3: TGTGCCATCAGTGGGGGACTAGCGGGAGGGCCAGTCTTCTACGAGCAGTACTTC. This codes for CAISGGLAGGPVFYEQYF.